This TCR beta chain appears in the sequencing data of a study of cytomegalovirus exposure and HLA in healthy donors. Points from the study as a whole: Analysis was carried out at a later point, and it linked a missense DCLRE1C variant to TCR beta V- and J-gene trimming. Most of the TCR beta V segments (in an earlier analysis) were productive either about 87% or about 30% of the time.

Germline-derived CDR1 and CDR2 are SGHVS and FNYEAQ. J lost 7 bases, V lost 3 bases, and 11 bases had no gene match. The CDR3 runs 15 residues. With respect to this clone: As yet, its antigen is unknown.

Everyone who donated was a healthy bone marrow donor. The PCR was carried out with 60 Vbeta primers and 13 Jbeta primers. Clones were read by immunoSEQ multiplex PCR, and TCRdb kept only the in-frame ones, dropping some. The table shows about 95,000 clones, with just over 70% occurring only once. The J gene is TRBJ2-7, the V gene TRBV7-6, with TRBD1 matching over 8 bases. Sample: PBMCs. This TCR was sampled from a man aged 60 to 69 in good health and CMV-seronegative. The CDR3: CASSFGQGIYLEQYF. Here the CDR3 DNA reads TGTGCCAGCAGCTTCGGACAGGGCATATATTTGGAGCAGTACTTC.